One and the same sample provided the 5 T cell receptor beta chains below, sequenced in a study of T cell changes during pregnancy in multiple sclerosis. Method: immunoSEQ multiplex PCR; TCRdb's copy keeps in-frame clones and lacks some. The sample yields about 89,000 clones, 85% to 95% seen once. The source material was peripheral blood, sampled in the third trimester of pregnancy. Source of these receptors: a female donor with multiple sclerosis, enrolled in a pregnancy study.

The chain couples TRBV19 to TRBJ1-1; D not resolved. V gave up 3 bases and J gave up 1 base, with 9 bases separating them. This CDR3 contains 14 residues. Germline V CDR1 and CDR2: LNHDA, SQIVND (reference sequence). The CDR3 loop reads CASSIVGGNTEAFF. In nucleotides, the CDR3 is TGTGCCAGTAGTATCGTCGGCGGGAACACTGAAGCTTTCTTT.

This clone was counted only a few times. Other nucleotide sequences from this sample produce the same CDR3. This chain uses TRBV4-3 with TRBJ2-3; 14 nucleotides line up with TRBD2. V shed 4 bases, J shed 5 bases, and the junction held 5 bases outside the gene matches. The CDR3 runs 16 residues. CDR1 LGHNA and CDR2 YSLEER come from the germline V gene. DNA of the CDR3: TGCGCCAGCAGCCCTGGGACTAGCGGGAGTAAAGATACGCAGTATTTT. Translated, it gives CASSPGTSGSKDTQYF.

This sequence joins TRBV6-4 and TRBJ2-3; TRBD2 matches 10 bases. CDR3 length: 14 residues. The V and J ends lost 5 bases and 6 bases, in that order; junction bases with no gene match: 5. Germline CDR1 reads MRHNA; CDR2 reads SNTAGT. The CDR3 region has the DNA TGTGCCAGCAGTCTTCTAGCGGGAGCGGATACGCAGTATTTT. Protein: CASSLLAGADTQYF.

The CDR3 DNA reads as TGCGCCAGCACAGGGGCGGCCTATGAGCAGTTCTTC. As protein: CASTGAAYEQFF. The V gene is TRBV5-1, the J gene TRBJ2-1; weak D call: TRBD1 (6 bases). The CDR3 is 12 amino acids. Germline V CDR1 and CDR2: SGHRS, YFSETQ. The V and J ends lost 6 bases and 8 bases respectively, with 12 bases between them.

The genes are TRBV13 and TRBJ2-3, with D possibly matching TRBD1 (5 bases). The CDR3 length is 14 residues. Germline V CDR1 and CDR2: PRHDT, FYEKMQ (reference sequence). The V gene lost 0 bases and the J gene lost 4 bases, with 8 bases spanning the gap. The CDR3 spells CASSLGQGADTQYF. The CDR3 DNA is TGTGCCAGCAGCTTAGGGCAGGGTGCAGATACGCAGTATTTT.